These 25 T cell receptor beta chains originate from one sample sequenced in a study of cytomegalovirus exposure and HLA in healthy donors. The PCR employed 60 Vbeta primers together with 13 Jbeta primers. The repertoire was sequenced with immunoSEQ multiplex PCR; TCRdb's copy has only in-frame clones and lacks some. The sample has approximately 160,000 clones; 84% are singletons. Sequenced material: PBMCs. These receptor sequences come from a boy between 2 and 10 years old in good health and CMV-seronegative.

This chain joins TRBV5-1 and TRBJ2-7; 11 nucleotides align to TRBD1. Germline loops: CDR1 SGHRS, CDR2 YFSETQ. The trim removed 3 bases at V and 5 bases at J, leaving 1 base unmatched. The CDR3 covers 13 residues. The CDR3 DNA reads TGCGCCAGCAGCTGGACAGGGGGCAACGAGCAGTACTTC. It specifies CASSWTGGNEQYF.

Concerning this clone itself: Relative to the germline gene, one junction end is altered; a read error may explain this. The rearrangement joins TRBV6-1 to TRBJ2-1; TRBD2 matches at 7 bases. The V gene's germline CDR1 is MNHNS and CDR2 SASEGT. The CDR3 is 11 amino acids. The CDR3 DNA reads TGTGCCAGCTGGACGGGAGGAGGATTGGTCTTC. It is translated as CASWTGGGLVF.

This clone was observed a handful of times. This chain connects TRBV4-1 to TRBJ1-1; 8 bases agree with TRBD1. The CDR3 sequence is 17 residues long. Losses at the gene ends were 1 base for V and 3 bases for J; bases not matched to a gene: 10. Germline V lookup: CDR1 MGHRA, CDR2 YSYEKL. The CDR3 DNA sequence: TGCGCCAGCAGCCAAGTAGCAGGGGGCGGTTTCGACACTGAAGCTTTCTTT. Translated: CASSQVAGGGFDTEAFF.

The CDR3 here is CASSLPGQGVYEQYF. CDR3 DNA sequence: TGTGCCAGCAGTCTACCGGGACAGGGGGTCTACGAGCAGTACTTC. V and J are TRBV28 and TRBJ2-7; 11 positions match TRBD1. In germline, CDR1 is MDHEN, CDR2 SYDVKM. V dropped 5 bases and J dropped 3; count of bases not matched to a gene: 6. CDR3 length: 15 amino acids. Filled out from reference TRBV28 and TRBJ2-7, the complete variable domain reads DVKVTQSSRYLVKRTGEKVFLECVQDMDHENMFWYRQDPGLGLRLIYFSYDVKMKEKGDIPEGYSVSREKKERFSLILESASTNQTSMYLCASSLPGQGVYEQYFGPGTRLTVT.

The rearrangement links TRBV5-6 to TRBJ2-3, with 13 positions matching TRBD2. Germline CDR1 and CDR2: SGHDT and YYEEEE. J lost 7 bases, V lost 4 bases, and 9 bases had no gene match. This CDR3 is 16 amino acids long. CDR3 nucleotides: TGTGCCAGCAGCCGGAGACTAGCGGGAGGATCGCATACGCAGTATTTT. Translating it yields CASSRRLAGGSHTQYF.

The V and J genes are TRBV4-1 and TRBJ2-3, with 10 bases matching TRBD2. Unmatched junction bases numbered 5, after V lost 1 base and J lost 7 bases. Germline V gene data show CDR1 as MGHRA and CDR2 as YSYEKL. The CDR3 is made up of 15 amino acids. The CDR3 here is CASSQASGSRNTQYF. In DNA form, the CDR3 reads TGCGCCAGCAGCCAAGCTAGCGGGAGTCGAAATACGCAGTATTTT.

The CDR3 protein is CARAASPTDTQYF. CDR3 in DNA: TGTGCCAGAGCGGCTAGCCCCACAGATACGCAGTATTTT. This chain uses TRBV4-2 with TRBJ2-3; a weak D match, TRBD2 (5 bases). The CDR3 has 13 residues. The V end was cut by 9 bases, the J end by 2 bases, with 12 bases between. From germline, CDR1 is LGHNA and CDR2 YNFKEQ.

This clone occurred a few times. The J gene is TRBJ1-1, the V gene TRBV19, with TRBD1 matching 8 bases. The CDR3 covers 12 residues. Germline lookup yields CDR1 LNHDA and CDR2 SQIVND (reference sequence). V lost 5 bases to trimming and J lost 8 bases; unmatched junction nucleotides: 4. The CDR3 nucleotides are TGTGCCAGTAGTCGGACAGGGATGGAAGCTTTCTTT. Translating it yields CASSRTGMEAFF.

This rearrangement joins TRBV15 to TRBJ2-3; the D gene is possibly TRBD2 (6 bases). This CDR3 contains 16 residues. V dropped 5 bases and J dropped 2 bases, with 17 bases sitting between them. Germline-derived CDR1 and CDR2 are LNHNV and YYDKDF (reference sequence). The CDR3 DNA sequence: TGTGCCACCAGCGACTACAGCCGGGGGTTCACAGATACGCAGTATTTT. Protein sequence: CATSDYSRGFTDTQYF. Drawing the rest from reference TRBV15 and TRBJ2-3, the complete variable domain is DAMVIQNPRYQVTQFGKPVTLSCSQTLNHNVMYWYQQKSSQAPKLLFHYYDKDFNNEADTPDNFQSRRPNTSFCFLDIRSPGLGDTAMYLCATSDYSRGFTDTQYFGPGTRLTVL.

The chain employs TRBV27 and TRBJ1-2; a possible D gene is TRBD1 (5 bases). The CDR3 contains 14 residues. V was pared by 0 bases and J by 9 bases, with 14 bases between. The V gene's germline CDR1 is MNHEY and CDR2 SMNVEV (reference sequence). The CDR3: CASSLSRQIESYTF. CDR3 in DNA: TGTGCCAGCAGTTTATCTAGACAGATTGAGAGCTACACCTTC.

The rearrangement joins TRBV5-1 to TRBJ2-3, with D possibly TRBD2 on 6 matching bases. V lost 3 bases and J lost 2, with 13 bases in between. Germline V gene data show CDR1 as SGHRS and CDR2 as YFSETQ. The CDR3 spans 15 residues. The CDR3 DNA is TGCGCCAGCAGCTCTAGCGTGGCAACCACAGATACGCAGTATTTT. Translated: CASSSSVATTDTQYF.

This clone was recorded only once. The V gene is TRBV11-3, the J gene TRBJ2-1; the match to TRBD2 covers 12 bases. The CDR3 is 15 residues long. V was clipped by 3 bases and J by 3 bases; unmatched bases: 0. From germline, CDR1 is SGHNT and CDR2 YENEEA. This CDR3 is CASSLGLAGYNEQFF. The CDR3 DNA follows: TGTGCCAGCAGCTTGGGACTAGCGGGCTACAATGAGCAGTTCTTC.

The V gene is TRBV2, the J gene TRBJ2-7; 10 bases map to TRBD1. Trimming at V came to 2 bases and at J to 5 bases, leaving 6 bases not matched to a gene. This CDR3 has 15 amino acids. Germline V gene sequence: CDR1 SNHLY, CDR2 FYNNEI. The CDR3 region is CASSELGQGEDEQYF. CDR3 DNA sequence: TGTGCCAGCAGTGAACTTGGACAGGGGGAGGACGAGCAGTACTTC.

V is TRBV5-1 and J is TRBJ2-3; TRBD2 agrees at 7 bases. Trimming at V came to 2 bases and at J to 4 bases, leaving 13 bases not matched to a gene. This CDR3 comprises 17 residues. Per germline, CDR1 SGHRS and CDR2 YFSETQ. CDR3 protein: CASSLLWRELAADTQYF. CDR3 in DNA: TGCGCCAGCAGCTTACTATGGCGGGAGTTAGCGGCAGATACGCAGTATTTT.

The V gene is TRBV7-9, the J gene TRBJ2-1; possible D gene TRBD2, 6 bases. Between the trimmed V and J ends, which lost 1 base and 8 bases, there was a span of 18 bases. CDR3 length: 16 amino acids. Germline V gene lookup returns CDR1 SEHNR and CDR2 FQNEAQ (reference sequence). The CDR3 bases are TGTGCCAGCAGCTTAGACGGGGGAGGAGCCCCCGATGAGCAGTTCTTC. Protein sequence: CASSLDGGGAPDEQFF.

The chain is built from TRBV5-4 and TRBJ2-5; 9 nucleotides line up with TRBD1. The J call may be wrong; the DNA end is better matched by TRBJ2-7. Germline V CDR1 and CDR2: SGHNT, YYREEE (reference sequence). There are 14 residues in the CDR3. The CDR3 loop is CASSSWTGVNEQYF. For the CDR3, the DNA is TGTGCCAGCAGCTCTTGGACAGGGGTGAACGAGCAGTACTTC.

V is TRBV6-5 and J is TRBJ2-5; 8 bases agree with TRBD1. The DNA end lines up better with TRBJ2-7; the J call may be wrong. The CDR3 length is 14 residues. Germline CDR1 is MNHEY and CDR2 is SVGAGI. The CDR3 DNA reads TGTGCCAGCAGTAACCAGGGGGCGCCCTACGAGCAGTACTTC. Translated: CASSNQGAPYEQYF.

The DNA of the CDR3 is TGTGCCAGCGCGAGGTGGAGGGGCTATGGCTACACCTTC. This gives the protein CASARWRGYGYTF. The V gene is TRBV27, the J gene TRBJ1-2; a weak D match, TRBD1 (5 bases). The germline V gene encodes CDR1 MNHEY and CDR2 SMNVEV (reference sequence). With 8 bases removed from V and 4 bases from J, the gap between germline ends came to 14 bases. CDR3 length: 13 residues.

This clone was observed a handful of times. V gene TRBV27 combines with J gene TRBJ1-1; 9 positions match TRBD1. The CDR3 covers 15 residues. Trimming cost V 5 bases and J 4 bases; bases outside gene matches: 8. Germline lookup yields CDR1 MNHEY and CDR2 SMNVEV (reference sequence). The CDR3 DNA follows: TGTGCCAGCAGTGAAAACAGGGGGCGGGTCACTGAAGCTTTCTTT. Translation: CASSENRGRVTEAFF.

This clone appeared a single time. The CDR3 sequence: CAISESPDDRDTEAFF. DNA for the CDR3: TGTGCCATCAGTGAATCTCCTGATGACCGGGACACTGAAGCTTTCTTT. The V and J genes are TRBV10-3 and TRBJ1-1; D unresolved. Trimming stripped 3 bases from V and 3 bases from J, with 17 bases between. This CDR3 has 16 amino acids. CDR1 is ENHRY, CDR2 SYGVKD, per germline.

The rearrangement joins TRBV2 to TRBJ2-7; 7 bases agree with TRBD1. This CDR3 comprises 14 residues. The V gene end was trimmed by 4 bases and the J gene end by 2 bases; junction bases not matched to a gene: 5. Germline assignment: CDR1 SNHLY and CDR2 FYNNEI. Here the CDR3 reads CASSVQGIAYEQYF. In DNA form, the CDR3 reads TGTGCCAGCAGTGTACAGGGGATTGCCTACGAGCAGTACTTC.

The V call is TRBV19, the J call TRBJ1-5, with D unclear. The V end lost 7 bases, the J end lost 3 bases, and 13 bases lay between the germline ends. Germline V lookup: CDR1 LNHDA, CDR2 SQIVND (reference sequence). The CDR3 is made up of 14 amino acids. The chain's CDR3 is CASKSWQDNQPQHF. The CDR3 nucleotides are TGTGCCAGTAAGAGTTGGCAGGACAATCAGCCCCAGCATTTT.

This chain joins TRBV5-1 and TRBJ2-1; the match to TRBD2 covers 7 bases. The V gene's germline CDR1 is SGHRS and CDR2 YFSETQ. The CDR3 length is 14 residues. J was trimmed by 7 bases and V by 1 base; bases with no gene match: 5. This CDR3 reads CASSLFTSDNEQFF. The CDR3 DNA reads as TGCGCCAGCAGCTTGTTTACTAGCGATAATGAGCAGTTCTTC.

This chain links TRBV5-6 with TRBJ1-2, with D unclear. The V gene's germline CDR1 is SGHDT and CDR2 YYEEEE. The V end was cut by 2 bases, the J end by 5 bases, with 13 bases between. CDR3 length equals 14 residues. The chain's CDR3 is CASSFGGVGYGYTF. CDR3 nucleotide sequence: TGTGCCAGCAGCTTTGGCGGGGTAGGGTATGGCTACACCTTC.

The genes are TRBV6-5 and TRBJ2-5; TRBD1 aligns across 8 bases. The end of the DNA aligns better with TRBJ2-7, so the J call may be wrong. CDR1 and CDR2 from the germline V gene are MNHEY and SVGAGI. The CDR3 is made up of 13 amino acids. The CDR3 loop is CASRAPGTGEQYF. CDR3 nucleotides: TGTGCCAGCAGGGCCCCCGGGACAGGCGAGCAGTACTTC.